This T cell receptor beta chain was obtained from a study of spatial heterogeneity in lung cancer. This clonotype was counted many times. The target antigen is unknown. As for time point: sample taken at primary tumor resection. TCRdb processed the 5' RACE reads anew with MiXCR; each CDR3 protein has one entry. The data hold roughly 9,300 distinct CDR3 sequences, with 5% to 7% observed a single time. Trimming took off 1 base at V and 6 bases at J, with 13 bases between the two ends. This CDR3 has 13 residues. Germline CDR1 is DFQATT and CDR2 is SNEGSKA (reference sequence). Broader study findings: In tumors, expanded intratumoral alpha and beta TCR counts tracked mutation counts.

The TCR originated in a female donor with early-stage non-small cell lung cancer. The genes are TRBV20-1 and TRBJ2-7; no clear D gene. Sequenced here: lung tumor tissue, sampled at surgery. Here the CDR3 DNA reads TGCAGTGCTAGAGCGGGTTATGATACCGAGCAGTACTTC. Translated, it gives CSARAGYDTEQYF.